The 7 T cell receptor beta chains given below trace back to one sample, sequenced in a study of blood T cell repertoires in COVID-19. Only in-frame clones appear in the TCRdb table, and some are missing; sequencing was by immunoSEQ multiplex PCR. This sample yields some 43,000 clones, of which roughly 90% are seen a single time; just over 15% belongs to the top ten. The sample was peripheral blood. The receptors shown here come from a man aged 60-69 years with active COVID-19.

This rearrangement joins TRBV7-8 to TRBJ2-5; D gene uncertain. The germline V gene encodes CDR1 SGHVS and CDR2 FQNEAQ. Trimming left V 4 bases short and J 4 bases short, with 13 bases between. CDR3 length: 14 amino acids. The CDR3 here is CASSSLAFGETQYF. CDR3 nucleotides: TGTGCCAGCAGCTCCCTGGCTTTTGGAGAGACCCAGTACTTC.

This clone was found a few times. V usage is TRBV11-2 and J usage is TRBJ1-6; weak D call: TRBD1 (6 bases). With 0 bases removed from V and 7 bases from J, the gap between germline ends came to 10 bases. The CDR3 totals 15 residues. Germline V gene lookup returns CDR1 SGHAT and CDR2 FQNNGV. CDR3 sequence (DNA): TGTGCCAGCAGCTTAGAGGACAGTCCCAATTCACCCCTCCACTTT. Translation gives CASSLEDSPNSPLHF.

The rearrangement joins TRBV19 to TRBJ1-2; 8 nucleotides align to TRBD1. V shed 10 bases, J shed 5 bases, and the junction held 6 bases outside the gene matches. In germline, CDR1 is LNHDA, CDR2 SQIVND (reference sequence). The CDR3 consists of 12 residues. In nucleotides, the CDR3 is TGTGCCACCACAGACAGGGGTTATGGCTACACCTTC. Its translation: CATTDRGYGYTF.

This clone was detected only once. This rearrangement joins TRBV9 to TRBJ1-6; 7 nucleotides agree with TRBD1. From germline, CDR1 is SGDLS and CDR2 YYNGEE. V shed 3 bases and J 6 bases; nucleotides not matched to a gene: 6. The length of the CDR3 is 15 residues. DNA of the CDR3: TGTGCCAGCAGCGGGCGGACAGGCCCTAATTCACCCCTCCACTTT. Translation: CASSGRTGPNSPLHF.

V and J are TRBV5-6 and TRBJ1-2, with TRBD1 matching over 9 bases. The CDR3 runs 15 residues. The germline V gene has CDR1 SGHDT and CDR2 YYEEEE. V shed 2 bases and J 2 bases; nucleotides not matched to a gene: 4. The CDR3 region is CASSLSGTGNYGYTF. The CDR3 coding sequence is TGTGCCAGCAGCTTATCCGGGACAGGGAACTATGGCTACACCTTC.

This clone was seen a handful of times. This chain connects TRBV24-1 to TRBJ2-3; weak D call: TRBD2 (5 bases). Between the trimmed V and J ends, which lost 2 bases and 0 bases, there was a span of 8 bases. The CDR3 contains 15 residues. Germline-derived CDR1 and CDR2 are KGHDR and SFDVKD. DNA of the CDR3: TGTGCCACCAGTGATTATCAGCGGAGCACAGATACGCAGTATTTT. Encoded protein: CATSDYQRSTDTQYF.

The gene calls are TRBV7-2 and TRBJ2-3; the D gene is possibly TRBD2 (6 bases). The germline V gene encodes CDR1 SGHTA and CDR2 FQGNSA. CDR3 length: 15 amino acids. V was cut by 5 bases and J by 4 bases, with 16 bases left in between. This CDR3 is CASSGNGGESDTQYF. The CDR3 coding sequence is TGTGCCAGCAGCGGGAACGGCGGGGAATCAGATACGCAGTATTTT.